This record covers a single TCR beta chain. Its antigen is not yet known. Base qualities are not at hand, and no much larger clone is one base apart. Other DNA variants within this sample encode the same CDR3. V drops 6 bases and J drops 1 base, leaving 13 bases in between. The germline V gene gives CDR1 as MNHNS and CDR2 as SASEGT. Inclusive of the bounding cysteine and phenylalanine, the CDR3 is 15 residues long. Only the CDR3 region is kept as DNA, spanning 45 bases read in frame from base 1. The sample originates from a study of shared clonotypes between healthy human individuals (TCRdb year 2020). Broadly, across the study: The cohort included a few men and a couple of women between 18 and 49 years of age. Per donor, leukapheresis produced somewhere between about 0.85 and 8.9 billion PBMCs. The study deeply sequenced blood TCR repertoires of about 5 healthy adults to estimate repertoire size and the extent of clonotype sharing between individuals. For each donor, three plates each were used for CD4 naive and CD4 memory, two plates were used for CD8 naive, and one plate was used for CD8 memory. To increase sequencing depth and limit assay-specific biases, different laboratories used diverse techniques to prepare libraries and sequence TCR repertoires. General conclusions and limits of the study: Rarefaction of sorted-subset datasets indicated incomplete sequencing despite the large sequencing depth. Larger estimated clonotype richness was generally found for naive subsets than for memory subsets. The small number of donors limited the genetic and exposure-history diversity represented. Approximately 5% of naive CD4, 3% to 3.5% of naive CD8, roughly 2.4% of memory CD4, and around 0.4% of memory CD8 clonotypes were shared across several donors. Higher generation probabilities were observed for clonotypes shared by all four sorted-subset donors than for non-shared clonotypes. Pairwise subsampling led to the expectation that sequencing depth would affect the degree of clonotype sharing among donors. Sampling was restricted to blood, and TCR repertoires in tissue are likely to differ from TCR repertoires in blood.

TCR CDR3 regions were amplified from genomic DNA by multiplex PCR using the deep immunoSEQ assay. Extracted genomic DNA from each cell subset was spread evenly across all wells of several immunoSEQ 96-well plates, with each plate serving as a replicate. For sorted subsets, roughly 190 ng of genomic DNA, equivalent to some 30,000 T cell genomes, went into each replicate PCR. The purified libraries were quantified using a Qubit 3.0 fluorometer, sized with a Bioanalyzer 2100, and then quantified again using the KAPA Library Quantification kit. A separate single-read 150-cycle Illumina NextSeq 550 flow cell was used to sequence each immunoSEQ 96-well plate. From the authors' description of their analysis: Because the immunoSEQ output held only junctional sequences and lacked quality scores, the filtering could not match the filtering applied to full-length reads. To assign V/J genes and CDR3, sequences were annotated using PyIR, a Python wrapper for IgBLAST v1.9, with IMGT germline references. Reads with weak V/J assignments (E-value above 1e-6), missing CDR3, stop codons, out-of-frame junctions, or ambiguous translated residues were removed. V3J clonotypes were defined by identical inferred V gene, J gene, and CDR3 amino acid sequence. To compute the percentage overlap between repertoires, the number of shared unique clonotypes was divided by the size of the smaller repertoire. Repertoire richness was assessed with RTK rarefaction, the Chao1 estimator, and Recon v2.1 estimates of unobserved clonotypes. OLGA was used to compute generation probabilities for all TCRbeta clonotypes that the gDNA method yielded from a handful of donors. In its TCRdb copy, this immuneACCESS table keeps in-frame sequences only and misses some clones. Where compared with another copy, unresolved V genes explain less than half of these, and the others have no known cause. V, J and clone size were drawn from that table, and D and trimming were deduced from the DNA. Across this sample there are roughly 2.1 million clones, with 85% to 95% seen only once. Over 1.5% of the sample goes to the ten largest clones.

For the CD8 naive samples, CD45RO-negative cells were positively selected for CCR7, yielding a CD45RA+CCR7+ population from which TemRA cells were excluded. The donors were healthy, HIV-negative adults who had no recently reported acute infections or vaccinations. Only Caucasian adults living in Nashville, Tennessee, USA were represented among the donors. Blood was obtained by leukapheresis, after which PBMCs were separated by Ficoll-Histopaque density gradient centrifugation and cryopreserved in liquid nitrogen vapor phase. Analytical flow cytometry was used to check the purity and quantity of every magnetically sorted T cell population. Genomic DNA was isolated from each sorted fraction and quantified by UV absorbance on a Nanodrop 2000c.

The rearranged chain carries TRBV6-1 and TRBJ1-5, with the identity of the D gene unclear. The material sequenced was naive CD8+ T cells from PBMCs. The intended sense of this specimen's cell subset or site label: CD45RA+CCR7+. The clonotype was recovered from a young man in good health. Some clones in this sample may be carry-over from other donors' samples. The CDR3 sequence is CASSPAVGSNQPQHF. The DNA sequence is given as TGTGCCAGCAGCCCCGCAGTGGGAAGCAATCAGCCCCAGCATTTT.